The clone carrying this T cell receptor (beta chain) was picked up one time. Its antigen is undetermined. The source of the sample is a study of cytomegalovirus exposure and HLA in healthy donors. V was trimmed by 5 bases and J by 3 bases, leaving 8 bases between them. Germline V gives CDR1 SGHTA, CDR2 FQGNSA. The CDR3 length is 12 residues. PCR employed 60 Vbeta and 13 Jbeta primers. Measured with immunoSEQ multiplex PCR; TCRdb has only the in-frame clones, and not every one. The sample records some 120,000 clones, about four fifths being singletons. The study's findings and limits: Reports indicate that TCR beta sequences accurately predicted the HLA-A and HLA-B alleles of most subjects. Under in vitro conditions, three CMV-associated chains were confirmed as specific for CMV antigens. Within the data, a cluster of highly shared sequence variants was likely a sequencing artifact.

The TCR originated in a male donor in good health and CMV-seropositive. Sequencing was carried out using PBMCs. This chain uses TRBV7-2 with TRBJ2-7; no reliable D call. The CDR3 DNA reads TGTGCCAGCAGCCGCGCGTTCTACGAGCAGTACTTC. Translating gives CASSRAFYEQYF. The entire variable domain, with the rest obtained from reference TRBV7-2 and TRBJ2-7, is as follows: GAGVSQSPSNKVTEKGKDVELRCDPISGHTALYWYRQSLGQGLEFLIYFQGNSAPDKSGLPSDRFSAERTGGSVSTLTIQRTQQEDSAVYLCASSRAFYEQYFGPGTRLTVT.